This passage covers 24 T cell receptor beta chains from one sample sequenced in a study of T cell repertoires in cytomegalovirus infection. TCRdb re-analysed the reads in MiXCR, keeping a single row per CDR3 protein. The table records more than 500,000 distinct CDR3 sequences, 16% of them present only once. Sequenced: CD8+ T cells from PBMCs. Receptors originate from a human donor in good health (CMV status not recorded). Some clones in this sample may be carry-over from other donors' samples.

This clonotype was observed a few times. The rearrangement joins TRBV5-6 to TRBJ2-7; D perhaps matches TRBD1 (6 bases). Germline values: CDR1 SGHDT, CDR2 YYEEEE. The CDR3 totals 14 residues. The ends were cut back, 4 bases at V and 5 bases at J, with 16 bases in the middle. CDR3 coding DNA: TGTGCCAGCAGCGACAGCCTCAGGGGCCACGAGCAGTACTTC. Its protein product is CASSDSLRGHEQYF.

This clonotype was detected many times. The gene calls are TRBV5-6 and TRBJ2-5; either TRBD1 or TRBD2 may fit D (5 bases each). The CDR3 loop spans 15 amino acids. Per germline, CDR1 SGHDT and CDR2 YYEEEE. Trimming removed 0 bases from V and 3 bases from J, with 12 bases in between. CDR3: CASSLAGVGEETQYF. CDR3 bases: TGTGCCAGCAGCTTGGCCGGGGTAGGGGAAGAGACCCAGTACTTC.

This clonotype was observed a few times. V gene TRBV28 combines with J gene TRBJ2-2, with D perhaps matching TRBD1 (5 bases). V was cut by 3 bases and J by 4 bases, with 12 bases left in between. CDR1 MDHEN and CDR2 SYDVKM come from the germline V gene. The CDR3 runs 15 residues. The CDR3 nucleotides read TGTGCCAGCAGTTTTTCCGCAGGGCCCACCGGGGAGCTGTTTTTT. As protein: CASSFSAGPTGELFF.

Only a few counts were recorded for this clonotype. V usage is TRBV6-1 and J usage is TRBJ1-1, with no clear D. The CDR3 extends over 12 amino acids. Germline-derived CDR1 and CDR2 are MNHNS and SASEGT. With 6 bases removed from V and 11 bases from J, the gap between germline ends came to 16 bases. The chain's CDR3 is CASRERIMAAFF. CDR3 DNA: TGTGCCAGCAGGGAGAGGATAATGGCCGCTTTCTTT.

There are a few counts of this clonotype. The rearrangement links TRBV2 to TRBJ2-4; D remains unclear. The CDR3 totals 15 residues. The germline CDR1 and CDR2 sequences are SNHLY and FYNNEI. V was cut by 8 bases and J by 0 bases, with 14 bases left in between. The CDR3 sequence: CASYLTDVAKNIQYF. The CDR3 DNA follows: TGTGCCAGCTACCTTACAGACGTAGCCAAAAACATTCAGTACTTC.

V is TRBV6-1 and J is TRBJ2-3; 7 bases are a match to TRBD2. CDR3 length equals 14 residues. CDR1 and CDR2 from the germline V gene are MNHNS and SASEGT. V lost 5 bases to trimming and J lost 2 bases; unmatched junction nucleotides: 4. The CDR3 DNA reads TGTGCCAGCAGTTCGGGACTAAACACAGATACGCAGTATTTT. Translating gives CASSSGLNTDTQYF.

This clonotype was found a few times. The chain recombines TRBV28 with TRBJ1-1; D is unresolved. Germline V gene data show CDR1 as MDHEN and CDR2 as SYDVKM. The CDR3 is made up of 12 amino acids. V shed 2 bases and J shed 5 bases, with 6 bases lying between them. The CDR3 DNA reads TGTGCCAGCAGTTTAGACACGACTGAAGCTTTCTTT. This translates into CASSLDTTEAFF.

This clonotype was observed at least ten times. The chain couples TRBV12-3 or TRBV12-4 to TRBJ2-1; D remains unclear. The V end was cut by 2 bases, the J end by 6 bases, with 20 bases between. There are 17 residues in the CDR3. CDR3 DNA sequence: TGTGCCAGCAGTTTAAGTCGGACCGGGTCGCCTTTCAATGAGCAGTTCTTC. It translates to CASSLSRTGSPFNEQFF.

This clonotype was seen many times. The chain links TRBV28 to TRBJ2-3; D possibly corresponds to TRBD2 (6 bases). Per germline, CDR1 MDHEN and CDR2 SYDVKM. The CDR3 consists of 15 residues. Trimming removed 4 bases from V and 0 bases from J, with 11 bases in between. CDR3 DNA sequence: TGTGCCAGCAGTTCCGGGACTTCTAGCACAGATACGCAGTATTTT. Amino acids: CASSSGTSSTDTQYF.

This clonotype was detected many times. The chain joins TRBV7-3 to TRBJ2-2; 9 bases align to TRBD1. The germline V gene encodes CDR1 SGHTA and CDR2 FQGTGA. This CDR3 has 14 residues. V lost 5 bases and J lost 6; bases outside the gene matches: 4. The CDR3 loop reads CASSQTGGAGELFF. The CDR3 coding sequence is TGTGCCAGCAGCCAGACAGGGGGGGCCGGGGAGCTGTTTTTT.

The sample holds a few counts of this clonotype. The genes are TRBV28 and TRBJ2-7; D might be TRBD2 (7 bases). The CDR3 has 14 amino acids. In germline, CDR1 is MDHEN, CDR2 SYDVKM. V lost 6 bases and J lost 3, with 15 bases in between. The CDR3 DNA sequence: TGTGCCAGCAGAACGGGGGGCAGCCACTACGAGCAGTACTTC. It specifies CASRTGGSHYEQYF.

This clonotype has a handful of counts. The chain is built from TRBV6-4 and TRBJ2-3; the D is unclear. This CDR3 contains 14 residues. Germline V gives CDR1 MRHNA, CDR2 SNTAGT. V dropped 8 bases and J dropped 0 bases, with 12 bases sitting between them. The CDR3 loop is CASREATSTDTQYF. The CDR3 region has the DNA TGTGCCAGCCGAGAAGCGACTAGCACAGATACGCAGTATTTT.

This clonotype was detected only a few times. The chain couples TRBV6-6 to TRBJ2-1; possibly TRBD1 for D (5 bases). V was cut by 7 bases and J by 10 bases, with 8 bases left in between. The germline CDR1 and CDR2 sequences are MNHNY and SVGAGI (reference sequence). CDR3 size: 10 residues. The chain's CDR3 is CASNGQEQFF. DNA for the CDR3: TGTGCCAGCAACGGACAAGAGCAGTTCTTC.

In its sample, this clonotype was seen a few times. This chain uses TRBV20-1 with TRBJ2-1; D remains ambiguous. This CDR3 is 12 amino acids long. V lost 1 base and J lost 6, with 7 bases in between. Per germline, CDR1 DFQATT and CDR2 SNEGSKA (reference sequence). CDR3 coding DNA: TGCAGTGCTAGAGTGGGCAGCAATGAGCAGTTCTTC. This codes for CSARVGSNEQFF.

This clonotype was found a few times. The V call is TRBV6-1, the J call TRBJ2-3; 7 nucleotides agree with TRBD2. The CDR3 runs 15 residues. V shed 7 bases, J shed 6 bases, and the junction held 13 bases outside the gene matches. Germline CDR1 and CDR2: MNHNS and SASEGT. The CDR3 protein is CASIPPAGSGDTQYF. CDR3 DNA: TGTGCCAGCATCCCACCAGCGGGAAGCGGCGATACGCAGTATTTT.

This chain's CDR3 is CSVEGISYGYTF. CDR3 nucleotide sequence: TGCAGCGTTGAAGGGATCTCCTATGGCTACACCTTC. This chain uses TRBV29-1 with TRBJ1-2; D uncertain. CDR3 length equals 12 residues. V shed 1 base and J shed 4 bases, with 7 bases lying between them. Germline V gene data show CDR1 as SQVTM and CDR2 as ANQGSEA.

The V and J genes are TRBV20-1 and TRBJ2-3; 10 nucleotides line up with TRBD2. Trimming removed 6 bases from V and 5 bases from J; junction bases left unmatched: 11. CDR1 DFQATT and CDR2 SNEGSKA come from the germline V gene (reference sequence). CDR3 size: 15 residues. This CDR3 is CSADRGGLAKDTQYF. In nucleotides, the CDR3 is TGCAGTGCCGACCGGGGGGGACTAGCGAAAGATACGCAGTATTTT.

J is TRBJ2-1 and V is TRBV10-3, with TRBD2 identical over 8 bases. Germline-derived CDR1 and CDR2 are ENHRY and SYGVKD. This CDR3 has 15 residues. V dropped 5 bases and J dropped 5; count of bases not matched to a gene: 8. Here the CDR3 reads CAISNSGKGDNEQFF. The CDR3 bases are TGTGCCATCAGTAATAGCGGGAAAGGGGACAATGAGCAGTTCTTC.

This clonotype has only a few counts. The chain carries TRBV20-1 and TRBJ2-7; D could derive from TRBD1 or TRBD2 (7 bases each). CDR3 length: 14 residues. The germline gives CDR1 DFQATT, CDR2 SNEGSKA (reference sequence). V lost 0 bases and J lost 1, with 10 bases in between. DNA of the CDR3: TGCAGTGCTAGAGATCAGGGGGGGTCCTACGAGCAGTACTTC. Encoded protein: CSARDQGGSYEQYF.

This clonotype was seen many times. The chain couples TRBV7-9 to TRBJ2-3; 10 bases match TRBD1. CDR1 and CDR2 (germline): SEHNR, FQNEAQ (reference sequence). The V and J ends lost 5 bases and 2 bases, in that order; junction bases with no gene match: 4. This CDR3 is 15 amino acids long. This CDR3 reads CASSGGTGDTDTQYF. DNA for the CDR3: TGTGCCAGCAGCGGCGGGACAGGGGACACAGATACGCAGTATTTT.

There are many counts of this clonotype. The chain has TRBV12-3 or TRBV12-4 and TRBJ2-1, with TRBD2 matching 7 bases. The CDR3 runs to 14 residues. V dropped 5 bases and J dropped 3; count of bases not matched to a gene: 4. The CDR3: CASSPSGLYNEQFF. The CDR3 DNA sequence: TGTGCCAGCAGTCCTAGCGGCCTCTACAATGAGCAGTTCTTC.

Only a few counts were recorded for this clonotype. The V call is TRBV27, the J call TRBJ1-2, with 7 nucleotides matching TRBD1. The CDR3 runs 15 residues. Germline CDR1 and CDR2: MNHEY and SMNVEV (reference sequence). J lost 3 bases, V lost 3 bases, and 7 bases had no gene match. The CDR3 DNA follows: TGTGCCAGCAGTTTGAGATCAGGGGGGCACTATGGCTACACCTTC. Its translation is CASSLRSGGHYGYTF.

The sample holds many counts of this clonotype. The V and J genes are TRBV2 and TRBJ2-1; 10 positions agree with TRBD2. The CDR3 spans 15 residues. V lost 3 bases, J lost 5 bases, and 4 bases stayed unmatched. Germline loops: CDR1 SNHLY, CDR2 FYNNEI. CDR3 DNA sequence: TGTGCCAGCAGTGAGTCGGGGACTAGCGACAATGAGCAGTTCTTC. Translating gives CASSESGTSDNEQFF.

This clonotype was counted between two and nine times. The chain recombines TRBV28 with TRBJ1-1; D might be TRBD1 (5 bases). This CDR3 is 14 amino acids long. Between the trimmed V and J ends, which lost 4 bases and 4 bases, there was a span of 13 bases. Germline V gene data show CDR1 as MDHEN and CDR2 as SYDVKM. CDR3 coding DNA: TGTGCCAGCAGTTGGGGGGAGTCGTCCACTGAAGCTTTCTTT. It yields the protein CASSWGESSTEAFF.